This TCR beta chain was captured by sequencing in a study of siplizumab effects on memory and regulatory T cells. Study outcomes and limitations: In siplizumab conditions, mappable alloreactive CD4+ clones averaged 68.8% Treg-derived, against approximately 29% in controls. Unstimulated subsets accounted for the mapping of only a minor share of the clones that were alloreactive.

Of note for this clone: Antigen specificity is unknown.

Generated by immunoSEQ multiplex PCR, the TCRdb table keeps only in-frame clones and is missing some. Among about 120,000 clones listed, approximately 94% were seen once. CDR3 length: 13 amino acids. The V and J ends lost 7 bases and 4 bases respectively, with 13 bases between them. Germline V gene lookup returns CDR1 KGHSH and CDR2 LQKENI. This chain connects TRBV18 to TRBJ1-1, with a possible D match to TRBD1 (5 bases). Sequencing input: non-Treg CD4+ T cells sorted from blood. The sequence was collected from a human donor in good health. The CDR3: CASFGGGGTEAFF. As DNA, the CDR3 is TGTGCCAGCTTCGGGGGGGGAGGCACTGAAGCTTTCTTT.